This T cell receptor (beta chain) stems from a study of regulatory T cells in long-lasting Graves disease. The CDR3 consists of 14 residues. V was pared by 3 bases and J by 6 bases, with 16 bases between. The germline V gene has CDR1 SGHRS and CDR2 YFSETQ. This clonotype was detected many times. The authors built TCR beta libraries using iRepertoire HTBI primers and Arm-PCR of CDR3 regions. TCRdb independently ran MiXCR on the multiplex PCR reads; one entry per CDR3 protein. In the table there are 500,000 to 700,000 distinct CDR3 sequences, 16% of which are singletons. Time point given: newly diagnosed GD, antithyroid drugs for less than 3 months. PBMC-derived RNA was used for the TCR library. These data also featured in a second study, about T cells in Graves' hyperthyroidism and ophthalmopathy. Per that study: Not enrolled were patients with uncontrolled infection, other autoimmune disease, pregnancy or lactation.

This clonotype was obtained from a woman aged 25 to 39 with Graves disease. The chain is built from TRBV5-1 and TRBJ2-7; tentatively, D is TRBD1 (6 bases). This specimen was peripheral blood mononuclear cells (PBMCs), taken at new diagnosis, from a patient treated with antithyroid drugs. The DNA of the CDR3 is TGCGCCAGCAGCTCGGGAAACAGGGACGGCGAGCAGTACTTC. Protein product: CASSSGNRDGEQYF.